Listed below are T cell receptor beta chains from one sample, sequenced in a study of T cell changes during pregnancy in multiple sclerosis. Sequenced by immunoSEQ multiplex PCR; TCRdb stores in-frame clones only, minus some. The table includes over 55,000 clones, around 92% detected once. Sequenced material: CD8+ T cells from peripheral blood mononuclear cells, taken in the third trimester of pregnancy. All receptors derive from a female donor in good health, enrolled as a control in a pregnancy study. Each CDR3 is given with its conserved first and last residue. A D gene is named only where the DNA matches it firmly. Clone size is stated in some rows and not others, as once, few, many or a class when expanded.

>TRBJ2-7|TRBV19|NA|NA
CASSDGSYEQYF
TGTGCCAGTAGTGACGGGTCCTACGAGCAGTACTTC
>TRBJ1-2|TRBV7-9|TRBD1|once
CASSLGQGSNYGYTF
TGTGCCAGCAGCTTAGGACAGGGGAGTAACTATGGCTACACCTTC
>TRBJ1-4|TRBV19|NA|NA
CASSIRSRPTNEKLFF
TGTGCCAGTAGTATTCGTAGCCGTCCAACTAATGAAAAACTGTTTTTT
>TRBJ1-1|TRBV5-8|NA|NA
CASSFREGSVNTEAFF
TGTGCCAGCAGCTTTAGAGAGGGCTCGGTGAACACTGAAGCTTTCTTT
>TRBJ2-7|TRBV11-3|NA|once
CASSSLRENYEQYF
TGTGCCAGCAGCTCCCTCCGGGAAAACTACGAGCAGTACTTC
>TRBJ2-7|TRBV7-2|NA|NA
CASTPVEGKDYEQYF
TGTGCCAGCACCCCGGTTGAGGGAAAGGACTACGAGCAGTACTTC
>TRBJ2-7|TRBV5-6|NA|NA
CASSLVSKGVMPYEQYF
TGTGCCAGCAGCTTGGTTTCGAAAGGGGTCATGCCCTACGAGCAGTACTTC
>TRBJ2-7|TRBV12-5|NA|once
CASGLVLGTEGRQSYEQYF
TGTGCTAGTGGTTTGGTATTAGGAACGGAGGGGCGACAGAGCTACGAGCAGTACTTC
>TRBJ2-7|TRBV5-6|TRBD2|once
CASSFGAGNYEQYF
TGTGCCAGCAGCTTTGGAGCGGGAAACTACGAGCAGTACTTC
>TRBJ2-1|TRBV10-3|TRBD2|NA
CAISDGGGFNNEQFF
TGTGCCATCAGTGATGGCGGGGGGTTTAACAATGAGCAGTTCTTC
>TRBJ1-2|TRBV5-6|TRBD1|NA
CASSPSTGTGNGYTF
TGTGCCAGCAGCCCGTCTACCGGGACAGGGAATGGCTACACCTTC